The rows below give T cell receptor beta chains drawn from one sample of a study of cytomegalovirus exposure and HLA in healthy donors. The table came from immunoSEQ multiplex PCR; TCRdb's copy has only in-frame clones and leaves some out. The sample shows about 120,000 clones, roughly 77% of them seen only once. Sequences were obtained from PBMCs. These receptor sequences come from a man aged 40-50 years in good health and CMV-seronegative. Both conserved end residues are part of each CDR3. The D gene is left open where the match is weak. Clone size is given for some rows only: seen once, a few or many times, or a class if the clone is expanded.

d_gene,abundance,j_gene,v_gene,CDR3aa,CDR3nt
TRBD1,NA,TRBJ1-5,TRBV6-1,CASGSGTGGNQPQHF,TGTGCCAGCGGTAGCGGCACAGGGGGCAATCAGCCCCAGCATTTT
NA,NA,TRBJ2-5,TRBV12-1,CASSLAPGHKRGETQYF,TGTGCCAGCAGCTTAGCCCCAGGACACAAAAGGGGAGAGACCCAGTACTTC
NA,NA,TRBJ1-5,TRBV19,CASSINNGRPNNQPQHF,TGTGCCAGTAGTATAAATAACGGCAGGCCGAACAATCAGCCCCAGCATTTT
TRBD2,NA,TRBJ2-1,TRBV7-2,CASSPSRVAGGRRNEQFF,TGTGCCAGCAGCCCAAGTCGGGTAGCGGGGGGGCGGAGGAATGAGCAGTTCTTC
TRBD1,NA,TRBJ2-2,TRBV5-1,CASSAGTGIDGELFF,TGCGCCAGCAGCGCGGGGACAGGGATCGACGGGGAGCTGTTTTTT
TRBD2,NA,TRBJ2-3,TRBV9,CASSVDLAGGPADTQYF,TGTGCCAGCAGCGTAGACTTAGCGGGAGGGCCCGCAGATACGCAGTATTTT
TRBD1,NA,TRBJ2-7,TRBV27,CASRRDRASYEQYF,TGTGCCAGCCGCCGGGACAGGGCTTCCTACGAGCAGTACTTC
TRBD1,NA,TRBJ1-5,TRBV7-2,CASSFEDRGFQPQHF,TGTGCCAGCAGCTTCGAGGACAGGGGGTTTCAGCCCCAGCATTTT
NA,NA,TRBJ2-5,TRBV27,CASSFFGNQETQYF,TGTGCCAGCAGTTTCTTTGGCAACCAAGAGACCCAGTACTTC
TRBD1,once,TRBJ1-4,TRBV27,CASSWGTGAGEKLFF,TGTGCCAGCAGTTGGGGAACAGGGGCGGGTGAAAAACTGTTTTTT
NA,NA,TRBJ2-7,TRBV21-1,CASTPTGTGNEQYF,TGTGCCAGCACCCCCACCGGGACAGGGAACGAGCAGTACTTC
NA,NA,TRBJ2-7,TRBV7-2,CASSARNLVYEQYF,TGTGCCAGCAGCGCGAGGAACCTGGTCTACGAGCAGTACTTC
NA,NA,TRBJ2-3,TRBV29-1,CSVEALAGRTDTQYF,TGCAGCGTTGAAGCCCTCGCGGGAAGGACAGATACGCAGTATTTT